This T cell receptor (beta chain) emerged from a study of PD-L1 blockade in urothelial cancer. The protocol was immunoSEQ multiplex PCR, while the TCRdb copy is restricted to in-frame clones and leaves out a portion. The sample records tens of thousands of clones, roughly 82% being singletons. Patients had urothelial carcinoma that was locally advanced or metastatic. Each patient contributed between 1 and 8 total time points of blood mononuclear cells, pretreatment and during treatment. V lost 5 bases, J lost 0 bases, and 10 bases lay in between. The V gene's germline CDR1 is MNHEY and CDR2 SVGAGI. The CDR3 totals 14 residues.

The material sequenced was PBMCs, taken around atezolizumab (anti-PD-L1) treatment. The clonotype was recovered from a man between 70 and 80 years old with urothelial cancer. J is TRBJ1-2 and V is TRBV6-5; no reliable D call. This CDR3 reads CASSMLNTNYGYTF. The CDR3 nucleotides are TGTGCCAGCAGTATGCTAAATACTAACTATGGCTACACCTTC.